These T cell receptor beta chains were read from a single sample in a study of cytomegalovirus exposure and HLA in healthy donors. Method: immunoSEQ multiplex PCR; TCRdb's copy keeps in-frame clones and lacks some. The table shows more than 80,000 clones, with 65% to 75% occurring only once. The sample was PBMCs. Receptor source: a man aged 55 to 70 in good health and CMV-seronegative. The CDR3 runs from the conserved cysteine through the conserved F or W. A D gene is named only where the DNA matches it firmly. Clone size is stated in some rows and not others, as once, few, many or a class when expanded.

- TRBJ1-2 TRBV9 - CASSAVSNYGYTF TGTGCCAGCAGCGCCGTATCTAACTATGGCTACACCTTC
TRBD2 TRBJ2-7 TRBV27 few CASSSGLAGTYEQYF TGTGCCAGCAGTTCCGGACTAGCGGGTACCTACGAGCAGTACTTC
TRBD2 TRBJ2-3 TRBV5-1 few CASTPAGGLTDTQYF TGCGCCAGCACGCCGGCGGGGGGACTCACAGATACGCAGTATTTT
TRBD1 TRBJ2-3 TRBV19 - CASSPGQGADSTDTQYF TGTGCCAGTAGTCCCGGACAGGGGGCGGATTCTACAGATACGCAGTATTTT
TRBD2 TRBJ2-7 TRBV18 - CASRTSGGAGDEQYF TGTGCCAGCAGGACTAGCGGGGGGGCCGGGGACGAGCAGTACTTC
- TRBJ2-7 TRBV4-2 - CASSPSGLSYEQYF TGTGCCAGCAGCCCCAGCGGCCTCTCCTACGAGCAGTACTTC
TRBD1 TRBJ1-2 TRBV19 - CASSIFPGQGASSYTF TGTGCCAGTAGTATATTTCCGGGACAGGGGGCCTCAAGCTACACCTTC
- TRBJ1-1 TRBV7-9 - CASSLVEGGYTEAFF TGTGCCAGCAGCTTAGTTGAGGGCGGATACACTGAAGCTTTCTTT
TRBD1 TRBJ1-2 TRBV10-3 - CAISESRGRTGSNYGYTF TGTGCCATCAGTGAGTCGCGGGGCAGGACAGGCTCTAACTATGGCTACACCTTC
TRBD1 TRBJ1-2 TRBV27 - CASSLSLQGASGYTF TGTGCCAGCAGTTTATCGTTACAGGGGGCGAGTGGCTACACCTTC
- TRBJ2-7 TRBV2 - CASSTGTPYEQYF TGTGCCAGCAGTACCGGGACACCCTACGAGCAGTACTTC
- TRBJ2-2 TRBV5-4 - CASSLSWTYNGELFF TGTGCCAGCAGCTTGTCCTGGACTTATAACGGGGAGCTGTTTTTT
- TRBJ1-1 TRBV7-9 - CASSFQNLGGTEAFF TGTGCCAGCAGCTTCCAGAACCTAGGGGGCACTGAAGCTTTCTTT
- TRBJ1-6 TRBV5-1 - CASSLAGDSYNSPLHF TGCGCCAGCAGCTTGGCCGGAGACAGCTATAATTCACCCCTCCACTTT
TRBD1 TRBJ2-3 TRBV29-1 - CSGDSYTDTQYF TGCAGCGGGGACAGTTACACAGATACGCAGTATTTT
TRBD2 TRBJ2-3 TRBV7-3 - CASSLAPAGVGNTQYF TGTGCCAGCAGCTTAGCCCCAGCGGGGGTGGGAAATACGCAGTATTTT
TRBD1 TRBJ2-6 TRBV7-8 - CASSFDRVSGANVLTF TGTGCCAGCAGCTTCGACAGGGTCTCTGGGGCCAACGTCCTGACTTTC
- TRBJ1-1 TRBV4-1 - CASSWRTEAFF TGCGCCAGCAGCTGGAGGACTGAAGCTTTCTTT
TRBD2 TRBJ2-5 TRBV5-1 - CASSLASGVQETQYF TGCGCCAGCAGCTTGGCTAGCGGGGTACAAGAGACCCAGTACTTC
- TRBJ2-7 TRBV13 - CASSLSTGRISYEQYF TGTGCCAGCAGCTTGAGTACAGGCAGGATCTCCTACGAGCAGTACTTC
- TRBJ1-4 TRBV11-2 - CASSSGGARTNEKLFF TGTGCCAGCAGCAGTGGGGGGGCGCGGACTAATGAAAAACTGTTTTTT
- TRBJ1-1 TRBV6-1 - CASSDRGWMNTEAFF TGTGCCAGCAGTGACAGGGGTTGGATGAACACTGAAGCTTTCTTT
- TRBJ2-7 TRBV30 - CAWREPGFYEQYF TGTGCCTGGAGGGAGCCGGGTTTCTACGAGCAGTACTTC
- TRBJ2-1 TRBV2 - CASSGARGSDNNEQFF TGTGCCAGCAGTGGGGCGAGGGGGTCCGATAACAATGAGCAGTTCTTC
TRBD1 TRBJ1-4 TRBV30 few CAWSVTDRVVKLFF TGTGCCTGGAGTGTAACGGACAGGGTTGTGAAACTGTTTTTT
- TRBJ1-4 TRBV28 - CATLERQLTTNEKLFF TGTGCCACCCTAGAGAGACAGCTAACAACTAATGAAAAACTGTTTTTT
TRBD1 TRBJ2-3 TRBV5-4 - CASSPTGDTSTDTQYF TGTGCCAGCAGCCCTACAGGGGATACTAGCACAGATACGCAGTATTTT
- TRBJ2-7 TRBV7-8 - CASTFGQTYEQYF TGTGCCAGCACATTTGGACAGACCTACGAGCAGTACTTC
- TRBJ1-3 TRBV5-5 - CASSLQFEGISGNTIYF TGTGCCAGCAGCTTGCAATTTGAGGGAATCTCTGGAAACACCATATATTTT
- TRBJ2-7 TRBV7-6 few CASSSPTGWDEQYF TGTGCCAGCAGCTCGCCGACAGGATGGGACGAGCAGTACTTC
- TRBJ1-2 TRBV7-9 - CASSLVGGNYGYTF TGTGCCAGCAGCTTAGTGGGGGGGAACTATGGCTACACCTTC
TRBD1 TRBJ2-7 TRBV27 - CASSFGTGVGEQYF TGTGCCAGCAGTTTCGGGACAGGGGTTGGCGAGCAGTACTTC
- TRBJ2-7 TRBV7-9 - CASSLGLDGVEQYF TGTGCCAGCAGCTTAGGGCTCGACGGGGTCGAGCAGTACTTC
- TRBJ2-5 TRBV2 - CASRADQGGGETQYF TGTGCCAGCAGAGCGGATCAGGGAGGCGGGGAGACCCAGTACTTC
- TRBJ1-2 TRBV7-9 - CASSPRQDLYTF TGTGCTAGCAGCCCCAGACAGGACCTCTACACCTTC
- TRBJ2-3 TRBV19 - CASSIGAGSTDTQYF TGTGCCAGTAGTATCGGTGCGGGGAGCACTGATACGCAGTATTTT
TRBD2 TRBJ2-1 TRBV19 - CASSSVRGENNEQFF TGTGCCAGTAGTAGTGTGCGGGGGGAGAACAATGAGCAGTTCTTC
TRBD1 TRBJ2-7 TRBV4-2 - CASSRDRGGGYEQYF TGTGCCAGCAGCCGGGACAGGGGCGGTGGATACGAGCAGTACTTC
- TRBJ2-7 TRBV27 once CASSSTGNEQYF TGTGCCAGCAGTTCCACAGGGAACGAGCAGTACTTC
- TRBJ1-1 TRBV9 - CASSPPADTEAFF TGTGCCAGCAGCCCGCCCGCGGACACTGAAGCTTTCTTT
- TRBJ1-1 TRBV5-5 - CASSSIRVGTEAFF TGTGCCAGCAGCAGCATCAGGGTAGGGACTGAAGCTTTCTTT
TRBD1 TRBJ2-3 TRBV5-1 - CASSYRGPTDTQYF TGCGCCAGCAGCTACAGGGGACCCACAGATACGCAGTATTTT
TRBD2 TRBJ2-1 TRBV30 - CAWSVGLAGDRFF TGTGCCTGGAGTGTAGGGCTAGCGGGGGATCGGTTCTTC
TRBD1 TRBJ1-1 TRBV13 few CASSLLPGQGNTEAFF TGTGCCAGCAGCCTTCTACCGGGACAGGGTAACACTGAAGCTTTCTTT
- TRBJ1-6 TRBV28 - CASRLSSSPLHF TGTGCCAGCAGACTAAGTAGTTCACCCCTCCACTTT
- TRBJ2-7 TRBV5-1 - CASSVRGVEYYEQYF TGCGCCAGCAGCGTCAGGGGGGTCGAATACTACGAGCAGTACTTC
- TRBJ1-2 TRBV15 few CATSRDKTWGGYTF TGTGCCACCAGCAGAGATAAAACCTGGGGCGGCTACACCTTC
TRBD1 TRBJ2-7 TRBV4-2 few CASSRGGTGAGEQYF TGTGCCAGCAGCCGGGGGGGGACAGGGGCAGGTGAGCAGTACTTC
- TRBJ1-5 TRBV6-1 - CASSRQDSNQPQHF TGTGCCAGCAGCCGACAGGATAGCAATCAGCCCCAGCATTTT
TRBD1 TRBJ1-1 TRBV5-1 - CASSWGTGEKVNTEAFF TGCGCCAGCAGCTGGGGGACAGGGGAGAAGGTGAACACTGAAGCTTTCTTT
TRBD1 TRBJ1-3 TRBV11-3 once CASSLQGDGNTIYF TGTGCCAGCAGCTTGCAGGGGGACGGAAACACCATATATTTT
- TRBJ2-2 TRBV7-7 - CASSQSGGRITGELFF TGTGCTAGCAGCCAGTCCGGGGGACGGATCACCGGGGAGCTGTTTTTT